This TCR beta chain was recovered during a study of T-cell memory formation after mild COVID-19. Constant-segment primers were used for 5'RACE, and the resulting TCR alpha and TCR beta cDNA libraries carried sample barcodes and UMIs. TCRdb redid the calling of the 5' RACE reads with MiXCR, one entry per CDR3 protein. The sample has a few hundred thousand distinct CDR3 sequences; 21% are singletons. Regarding the study as a whole: Whether second-wave clones peaking at day 37 were SARS-CoV-2 specific went unconfirmed. Pre-infection memory harbored some responding clones, suggesting cross-reactive memory joined. CM and EM subsets held most contracting CD4+ clones; EMRA held CD8+ ones.

Of note for this clonotype: Its antigen remains unidentified.

Germline-derived CDR1 and CDR2 are SGHNT and YENEEA. V lost 4 bases to trimming and J lost 8 bases, with 9 bases between them. The CDR3 covers 12 residues. Specimen: PBMCs or a T cell subset sorted from them (not recorded which). The chain combines TRBV11-3 with TRBJ2-1; D gene ambiguous. The clonotype originates from an adult woman who had mild COVID-19 (a few samples of this study predate the infection). Cell type and time point are not known. In DNA form, the CDR3 reads TGTGCCAGCAGCTCTCCGAAGGATGAGCAGTTCTTC. As protein: CASSSPKDEQFF.